These 2 T cell receptor beta chains originate from one sample sequenced in a study of T cells in Graves' hyperthyroidism and ophthalmopathy (dated by TCRdb to about 2019). Receptors were amplified or captured by multiplex PCR. The instrument was an Illumina HiSeq 2000. TCR beta CDR3 regions were amplified from RNA transcripts. The first round of RT-PCR for the TCR CDR3 was performed with the HTBI primer set and the Qiagen OneStep RT-PCR kit. The public reads were reprocessed in TCRdb via fastp at Q25 and MiXCR, keeping in-frame beta chains. Each record represents a unique CDR3 protein, reported with the most common genes and DNA among its rows. This sample is represented by some 460,000 distinct CDR3 sequences; about 15% of them were singletons. Around an eighth of the sample is held by the ten biggest clonotypes. The sequenced sample consisted of blood. These receptors all come from a woman under 30 with Graves' hyperthyroidism.

This clonotype has a count of ten or more. The chain is built from TRBV20-1 and TRBJ2-1, with D tentatively TRBD2 (6 bases). Between the trimmed V and J ends, which lost 6 bases and 7 bases, there was a span of 13 bases. The CDR3 runs 12 residues. CDR1 is DFQATT, CDR2 SNEGSKA, per germline (reference sequence). The CDR3 protein is CSAGGRGNEQFF. CDR3 coding DNA: TGCAGTGCGGGAGGAAGGGGAAATGAGCAGTTCTTC.

This clonotype occurred many times. The chain combines TRBV2 with TRBJ1-1; 7 bases map to TRBD1. The V segment lost 5 bases and the J segment 4 bases; nucleotides outside the gene matches: 7. Looked up from germline, CDR1 is SNHLY and CDR2 is FYNNEI. The CDR3 extends over 14 amino acids. The CDR3 spells CASSQNRGVTEAFF. CDR3 DNA sequence: TGTGCCAGCAGTCAAAACAGGGGAGTCACTGAAGCTTTCTTT.